A single sample is the source of the 21 T cell receptor beta chains below, sequenced in a study of monozygotic twins with inflammatory bowel disease. Using the 5' RACE reads, TCRdb records one entry per CDR3 protein without DNA. The sample table includes about 160,000 distinct CDR3 sequences. Source material: blood. All receptors derive from a human donor with ulcerative colitis or Crohn's disease, or a healthy co-twin of an affected twin (not recorded which).

This chain links TRBV7-6 with TRBJ1-5. The CDR3 is 14 residues long. Germline V gene lookup returns CDR1 SGHVS and CDR2 FNYEAQ. This CDR3 reads CASSPDLSNQPQHF. The full variable domain, its missing parts supplied by reference TRBV7-6 and TRBJ1-5, is GAGVSQSPRYKVTKRGQDVALRCDPISGHVSLYWYRQALGQGPEFLTYFNYEAQQDKSGLPNDRFSAERPEGSISTLTIQRTEQRDSAMYRCASSPDLSNQPQHFGDGTRLSIL.

This chain links TRBV12-3 or TRBV12-4 with TRBJ2-7; TCRdb gives TRBD2 as the D gene, but with no DNA this cannot be confirmed. The CDR3 has 14 amino acids. CDR3 amino acids: CASSFSSPPYEQYF.

This CDR3 is CASSLATSAGELFF. The rearrangement uses TRBV7-2 and TRBJ2-2. Germline V gene sequence: CDR1 SGHTA, CDR2 FQGNSA. The CDR3 spans 14 residues.

V usage is TRBV5-5 and J usage is TRBJ2-1. Germline CDR1 and CDR2: SGHKS and YYEKEE (reference sequence). This CDR3 contains 14 residues. The CDR3 protein is CASSREPYTDLWFF.

The V call is TRBV5-1, the J call TRBJ2-1; without DNA, the TCRdb call of TRBD1 cannot be checked. Germline V CDR1 and CDR2: SGHRS, YFSETQ. The CDR3 length is 16 residues. This CDR3 reads CASSPISSRVSGEQFF.

The V call is TRBV12-3 or TRBV12-4, the J call TRBJ1-1; TCRdb reports TRBD1, a call that lacks DNA to check it against. This CDR3 comprises 14 residues. CDR3 region: CASSFDRATTEAFF.

The genes are TRBV7-3 and TRBJ2-3; without DNA, the TCRdb call of TRBD1 cannot be checked. Germline CDR1 and CDR2: SGHTA and FQGTGA. This CDR3 region has 16 residues. The chain's CDR3 is CASSPNGGTEGDTQYF.

The chain uses TRBV27 and TRBJ2-1. The CDR3 runs to 15 residues. Germline CDR1 MNHEY, CDR2 SMNVEV (reference sequence). The CDR3 reads CASSPPANGYNEQFF.

V gene TRBV30 combines with J gene TRBJ2-7; the D call from TCRdb, TRBD1, cannot be confirmed without DNA. CDR1 and CDR2 from the germline V gene are GTSNPN and SVGIG (reference sequence). CDR3 length: 13 amino acids. This chain's CDR3 is CAWSSQGRNEQYF.

This rearrangement joins TRBV7-9 to TRBJ2-5. This CDR3 spans 13 amino acids. CDR1 is SEHNR and CDR2 is FQNEAQ in the germline V gene (reference sequence). CDR3 loop: CASSFTQLETQYF.

V gene TRBV20-1 combines with J gene TRBJ1-4. Germline values: CDR1 DFQATT, CDR2 SNEGSKA (reference sequence). The CDR3 length is 15 residues. CDR3 sequence reads: CSARDPGQRNEKLFF.

The J gene is TRBJ2-7, the V gene TRBV2; with no DNA, the TCRdb D assignment of TRBD1 cannot be verified. Germline CDR1 is SNHLY and CDR2 is FYNNEI. This CDR3 has 15 residues. The CDR3 sequence: CASSREGGQTYEQYF.

This sequence joins TRBV5-4 and TRBJ2-7. The CDR3 runs to 14 residues. Germline lookup yields CDR1 SGHNT and CDR2 YYREEE (reference sequence). CDR3 in amino acids: CASSNTGTDYEQYF.

The rearrangement uses TRBV15 and TRBJ1-4; the D call from TCRdb, TRBD1, cannot be confirmed without DNA. The CDR3 loop spans 14 amino acids. Germline V gene sequence: CDR1 LNHNV, CDR2 YYDKDF (reference sequence). This chain's CDR3 is CATSPVRGTGKLFF. Looking up the rest from reference TRBV15 and TRBJ1-4 gives the full variable domain: DAMVIQNPRYQVTQFGKPVTLSCSQTLNHNVMYWYQQKSSQAPKLLFHYYDKDFNNEADTPDNFQSRRPNTSFCFLDIRSPGLGDTAMYLCATSPVRGTGKLFFGSGTQLSVL.

The gene calls are TRBV20-1 and TRBJ1-5; TCRdb picks TRBD1, but there is no DNA to check that call. Germline V gene data show CDR1 as DFQATT and CDR2 as SNEGSKA (reference sequence). The CDR3 runs to 12 residues. The CDR3 loop is CSARRRGQPQHF.

The chain joins TRBV28 to TRBJ2-7. The germline V gene has CDR1 MDHEN and CDR2 SYDVKM. The CDR3 totals 18 residues. CDR3 region: CASSSLYLRGRMRYEQYF.

The chain has TRBV21-1 and TRBJ1-5; TCRdb calls TRBD1, which cannot be checked without DNA. TRBV21-1 is designated a pseudogene. The CDR3 runs to 17 residues. The CDR3 region is CASSKTNPGEEGQPQHF.

The chain joins TRBV6-1 to TRBJ1-5; without DNA, the TCRdb call of TRBD1 cannot be checked. Germline-derived CDR1 and CDR2 are MNHNS and SASEGT. The CDR3 loop spans 14 amino acids. CDR3: CASIPGPTHQPQHF.

This chain connects TRBV5-1 to TRBJ2-7; TCRdb returns TRBD1, unconfirmable since there is no DNA. The CDR3 runs 17 residues. Germline CDR1 is SGHRS and CDR2 is YFSETQ. The chain's CDR3 is CASSLARGGGRTYEQYF.

V is TRBV7-9 and J is TRBJ1-1. There are 17 residues in the CDR3. The germline V gene has CDR1 SEHNR and CDR2 FQNEAQ (reference sequence). This chain's CDR3 is CASSPVSGGLRTTEAFF.

V gene TRBV4-2 combines with J gene TRBJ1-5. The CDR3 totals 14 residues. CDR1 LGHNA and CDR2 YNFKEQ come from the germline V gene. CDR3 in amino acids: CASSQGWENIPQHF.